This T cell receptor beta chain comes out of a study of cytomegalovirus exposure and HLA in healthy donors. Study conclusions and caveats: Using the classifier, cytomegalovirus status was reportedly diagnosed with high specificity and sensitivity. A later analysis by the authors found several of the most significant clusters apparently linked to common viral pathogens. TCR beta sequences reportedly predicted the HLA-A and HLA-B alleles of most subjects accurately.

V gave up 6 bases and J gave up 3 bases, with 9 bases separating them. The length of the CDR3 is 13 residues. Germline V gene lookup returns CDR1 MNHNS and CDR2 SASEGT. Comment on this clone: Antigen unknown.

The primer mix had 60 Vbeta and 13 Jbeta primers. Libraries were prepared by immunoSEQ multiplex PCR; TCRdb keeps only in-frame clonotypes and omits some of them. The sample has about 300,000 clones, about nine tenths seen once. The receptor comes from a man aged 40-55 years in good health and CMV-seropositive. Input material: PBMCs. The chain couples TRBV6-1 to TRBJ1-3; D call uncertain. In DNA, the CDR3 is TGTGCCAGCAGACTCGGAGGTGGAAACACCATATATTTT. Translated, it gives CASRLGGGNTIYF.